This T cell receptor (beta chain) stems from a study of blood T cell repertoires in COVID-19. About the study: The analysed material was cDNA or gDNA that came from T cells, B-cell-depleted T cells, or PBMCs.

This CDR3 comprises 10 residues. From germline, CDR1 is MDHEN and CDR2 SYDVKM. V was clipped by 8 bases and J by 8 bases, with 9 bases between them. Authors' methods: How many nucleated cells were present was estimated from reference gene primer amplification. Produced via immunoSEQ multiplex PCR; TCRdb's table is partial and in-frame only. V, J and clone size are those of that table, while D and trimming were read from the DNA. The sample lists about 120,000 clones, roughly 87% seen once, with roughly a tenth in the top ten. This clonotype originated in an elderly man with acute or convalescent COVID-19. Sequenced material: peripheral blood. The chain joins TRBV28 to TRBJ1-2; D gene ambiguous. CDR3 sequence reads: CASLGGGYTF. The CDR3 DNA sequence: TGTGCCAGCCTAGGCGGAGGCTACACCTTC.